One and the same sample provided the 31 T cell receptor beta chains below, sequenced in a study of T cell repertoires in aging, cancer and after chemotherapy. Rearranged V-D-J TRB sequences were amplified with a mixed TRB-A/B primer pool. TCRdb processed the multiplex PCR reads anew with MiXCR; each CDR3 protein has one entry. Among 1,500 or so distinct CDR3 sequences listed, approximately 22% were seen once. TCR beta rearrangements were amplified from peripheral blood genomic DNA. Source material: blood. The receptors were sampled from a human donor with a solid tumor.

A few counts support this clonotype. The rearrangement uses TRBV20-1 and TRBJ2-5; a weak D match, TRBD2 (5 bases). CDR1 is DFQATT and CDR2 is SNEGSKA in the germline V gene (reference sequence). Trimming stripped 5 bases from V and 4 bases from J, with 14 bases between. There are 13 residues in the CDR3. The DNA of the CDR3 is TGCAGTGCTCCGAATTTAGCGCCAGAGACCCAGTACTTC. Its translation: CSAPNLAPETQYF.

J is TRBJ1-5 and V is TRBV28; 9 bases agree with TRBD1. This CDR3 comprises 15 residues. After removal of 6 bases from V and 4 bases from J, the junction contained 7 bases not matched to a gene. The V gene's germline CDR1 is MDHEN and CDR2 SYDVKM. CDR3 protein: CASRGDRGGNQPQHF. Written as DNA, the CDR3 is TGTGCCAGCAGGGGAGACAGGGGGGGAAATCAGCCCCAGCATTTT. Full variable domain (outside the CDR3, taken from reference TRBV28 and TRBJ1-5): DVKVTQSSRYLVKRTGEKVFLECVQDMDHENMFWYRQDPGLGLRLIYFSYDVKMKEKGDIPEGYSVSREKKERFSLILESASTNQTSMYLCASRGDRGGNQPQHFGDGTRLSIL.

As regards this clonotype: A much larger clone sits a single nucleotide away, making a read error possible. The rearrangement links TRBV24-1 to TRBJ2-3, with 7 bases lining up with TRBD1. Looked up from germline, CDR1 is KGHDR and CDR2 is SFDVKD. This CDR3 has 15 amino acids. The CDR3 sequence: CANSDSRDSGDTQYF. The CDR3 bases are TGTGCCAACAGTGATTCAAGGGACAGTGGGGATACGCAGTATTTT.

In its sample, this clonotype ranks as medium-sized. The chain combines TRBV5-6 with TRBJ2-7; 7 nucleotides match TRBD1. V was pared by 4 bases and J by 1 base, with 5 bases of the junction left unmatched. CDR3 length equals 14 residues. Germline V CDR1 and CDR2: SGHDT, YYEEEE. The CDR3 loop reads CASSAGTVSYEQYF. CDR3 nucleotides: TGTGCCAGCAGCGCCGGGACAGTTTCCTACGAGCAGTACTTC. The complete variable domain, with remaining parts taken from reference TRBV5-6 and TRBJ2-7, reads DAGVTQSPTHLIKTRGQQVTLRCSPKSGHDTVSWYQQALGQGPQFIFQYYEEEERQRGNFPDRFSGHQFPNYSSELNVNALLLGDSALYLCASSAGTVSYEQYFGPGTRLTVT.

In its sample, this clonotype ranks as large (0.1 to 1%). This chain uses TRBV19 with TRBJ2-2; 12 nucleotides agree with TRBD2. After removal of 7 bases from V and 1 base from J, the junction contained 19 bases not matched to a gene. CDR1 is LNHDA, CDR2 SQIVND, per germline (reference sequence). This CDR3 has 21 residues. The CDR3 bases are TGTGCCAGTATTGAGCGTCCCCAGACTAGCGGGAGAGACCTGAACACCGGGGAGCTGTTTTTT. Amino acid sequence: CASIERPQTSGRDLNTGELFF. Variable domain in full (rest from reference TRBV19 and TRBJ2-2): DGGITQSPKYLFRKEGQNVTLSCEQNLNHDAMYWYRQDPGQGLRLIYYSQIVNDFQKGDIAEGYSVSREKKESFPLTVTSAQKNPTAFYLCASIERPQTSGRDLNTGELFFGEGSRLTVL.

The chain uses TRBV5-1 and TRBJ2-5; TRBD2 matches at 10 bases. The CDR3 is 17 amino acids. The germline V gene has CDR1 SGHRS and CDR2 YFSETQ. V was clipped by 0 bases and J by 5 bases; unmatched bases: 10. The CDR3 spells CASSLGLAGALEETQYF. The CDR3 DNA follows: TGCGCCAGCAGCTTGGGCCTAGCGGGAGCATTGGAGGAGACCCAGTACTTC.

This clonotype was counted only a few times. The genes are TRBV7-2 and TRBJ2-2; 16 positions agree with TRBD2. The CDR3 is 19 amino acids. The trim removed 0 bases at V and 3 bases at J, leaving 4 bases unmatched. Germline loops: CDR1 SGHTA, CDR2 FQGNSA. The CDR3 DNA follows: TGTGCCAGCAGCTTAGCTGGGACTAGCGGGAGGGCCTACACCGGGGAGCTGTTTTTT. This encodes CASSLAGTSGRAYTGELFF. The variable domain in full, completed from reference TRBV7-2 and TRBJ2-2, reads GAGVSQSPSNKVTEKGKDVELRCDPISGHTALYWYRQSLGQGLEFLIYFQGNSAPDKSGLPSDRFSAERTGGSVSTLTIQRTQQEDSAVYLCASSLAGTSGRAYTGELFFGEGSRLTVL.

Comment on this clonotype: This may arise from a read error, as a much more abundant clone is one base away. This rearrangement joins TRBV7-9 to TRBJ2-2; weak D call: TRBD2 (6 bases). The V gene's germline CDR1 is SEHNR and CDR2 FQNEAQ (reference sequence). The CDR3 runs to 13 residues. The CDR3 protein is CASTFRVTGGLFF. CDR3 DNA sequence: TGTGCCAGCACCTTCCGGGTCACCGGGGGGCTGTTTTTT.

By its share, this clonotype is medium-sized. The V gene is TRBV19, the J gene TRBJ1-1; no reliable D call. The V and J ends lost 7 bases and 5 bases respectively, with 23 bases between them. Germline V gives CDR1 LNHDA, CDR2 SQIVND (reference sequence). The CDR3 runs 16 residues. The CDR3 coding sequence is TGTGCCAGTACATTACGCAAGACGAGCCGAATAACTGAAGCTTTCTTT. Its protein is CASTLRKTSRITEAFF.

This clonotype counts as large. The chain recombines TRBV6-5 with TRBJ2-1, with D possibly being TRBD1 or TRBD2 (6 bases each). CDR3 length: 15 residues. Trimming shortened V by 0 bases and J by 6 bases, and 12 bases separated the two germline ends. CDR1 and CDR2 (germline): MNHEY, SVGAGI. The CDR3 bases are TGTGCCAGCAGTTACTCGTGGGGGGCCCTCAATGAGCAGTTCTTC. Amino acid sequence: CASSYSWGALNEQFF.

The chain recombines TRBV7-9 with TRBJ1-1; no firm D call. Germline CDR1 and CDR2: SEHNR and FQNEAQ (reference sequence). V gave up 3 bases and J gave up 6 bases, with 11 bases separating them. This CDR3 contains 13 residues. CDR3 residues: CASSFRVAAEAFF. CDR3 in DNA: TGTGCCAGCAGCTTTCGGGTGGCAGCTGAAGCTTTCTTT.

This clonotype counts as medium-sized. J is TRBJ2-7 and V is TRBV6-6; D possibly matches TRBD1 or TRBD2 (7 bases each). The CDR3 covers 14 residues. Germline lookup yields CDR1 MNHNY and CDR2 SVGAGI (reference sequence). V was pared by 4 bases and J by 7 bases, with 17 bases between. CDR3 coding DNA: TGTGCCAGCAGTTTGACAGGGACTACGCGGGAGCAGTACTTC. It codes for CASSLTGTTREQYF.

V usage is TRBV5-3 and J usage is TRBJ2-1; 9 positions match TRBD1. TRBV5-3 is an ORF, and what it does is uncertain. This CDR3 has 19 amino acids. J gave up 3 bases and V 8 bases, and 21 bases lay outside the gene matches. The CDR3 DNA is TGTGCCAGCAGCGACCTGACAGGGGGAAGTTTTCGGGGCTACAATGAGCAGTTCTTC. Its translation is CASSDLTGGSFRGYNEQFF.

This sequence joins TRBV5-6 and TRBJ2-7; 11 bases agree with TRBD1. The V and J ends lost 2 bases and 5 bases, in that order; junction bases with no gene match: 9. The CDR3 is 16 amino acids. CDR1 is SGHDT and CDR2 is YYEEEE in the germline V gene. CDR3 residues: CASSLSRTGGFDEQYF. In nucleotides, the CDR3 is TGTGCCAGCAGCTTAAGTAGGACAGGGGGCTTCGACGAGCAGTACTTC.

In its sample, this clonotype ranks as medium-sized. J is TRBJ1-2 and V is TRBV24-1, with a tentative D call TRBD1 (5 bases). Germline V lookup: CDR1 KGHDR, CDR2 SFDVKD. Deletions cut 9 bases from V and 6 bases from J, with 16 bases between. The CDR3 length is 13 residues. CDR3: CATWDGALNGYTF. CDR3 coding DNA: TGTGCCACCTGGGATGGGGCGCTTAATGGCTACACCTTC.

This clonotype is judged large. The V and J genes are TRBV12-3 or TRBV12-4 and TRBJ2-1, with a possible D match to TRBD2 (5 bases). The CDR3 is 18 residues long. V lost 0 bases and J lost 5, with 20 bases in between. The chain's CDR3 is CASSLARRGLRPDNEQFF. CDR3 bases: TGTGCCAGCAGTTTAGCGCGTCGAGGGCTTAGGCCGGACAATGAGCAGTTCTTC.

V and J are TRBV28 and TRBJ2-4; D is undetermined. The CDR3 is 13 amino acids. The germline CDR1 and CDR2 sequences are MDHEN and SYDVKM. The V and J ends lost 5 bases and 0 bases respectively, with 5 bases between them. The CDR3 DNA reads TGTGCCAGCAGTCCCCTAGCCAAAAACATTCAGTACTTC. Amino acids: CASSPLAKNIQYF.

The gene calls are TRBV20-1 and TRBJ2-1, with 10 positions matching TRBD2. Germline values: CDR1 DFQATT, CDR2 SNEGSKA (reference sequence). The CDR3 is 17 residues long. Trimming at V came to 6 bases and at J to 0 bases, leaving 11 bases not matched to a gene. CDR3 protein: CSADSLAGGSSYNEQFF. The CDR3 nucleotides are TGCAGTGCCGACTCTTTAGCGGGGGGAAGCTCCTACAATGAGCAGTTCTTC.

By sample fraction, this clonotype is medium-sized. V and J are TRBV12-3 or TRBV12-4 and TRBJ2-7, with D hard to call. The V end was cut by 1 base, the J end by 3 bases, with 7 bases between. CDR3 length equals 13 residues. CDR3 nucleotide sequence: TGTGCCAGCAGTTTAGTGGACGGCTACGAGCAGTACTTC. Its protein product is CASSLVDGYEQYF.

By sample fraction, this clonotype is medium-sized. The chain links TRBV27 to TRBJ2-7, with 8 positions matching TRBD2. This CDR3 is 14 amino acids long. The V and J ends lost 5 bases and 3 bases, in that order; junction bases with no gene match: 6. CDR1 and CDR2 from the germline V gene are MNHEY and SMNVEV (reference sequence). Here the CDR3 DNA reads TGTGCCAGCAGTCCTCGGGGGGGGAGCTACGAGCAGTACTTC. This translates into CASSPRGGSYEQYF.

By its share, this clonotype is large (0.1 to 1%). The CDR3 DNA follows: TGTGCCAGCAGTCTTACCCCAATCACAGATACGCAGTATTTT. It yields the protein CASSLTPITDTQYF. The chain recombines TRBV6-6 with TRBJ2-3; no definite D call. CDR1 and CDR2 (germline): MNHNY, SVGAGI (reference sequence). This CDR3 has 14 amino acids. V was pared by 5 bases and J by 2 bases, with 11 bases between.

In this sample, this clonotype turned up a few times. The chain is built from TRBV5-1 and TRBJ1-1; TRBD1 might be the D (5 bases). The CDR3 totals 15 residues. V was clipped by 4 bases and J by 2 bases, with 15 bases between them. Germline V gene lookup returns CDR1 SGHRS and CDR2 YFSETQ. The CDR3 coding sequence is TGCGCCAGCAGCCTCTTTCCGGGGGGAAACACTGAAGCTTTCTTT. Translated, it gives CASSLFPGGNTEAFF.

V gene TRBV9 combines with J gene TRBJ1-1; D is unresolved. The V end lost 4 bases, the J end lost 5 bases, and 15 bases lay between the germline ends. This CDR3 contains 14 residues. Germline CDR1 and CDR2: SGDLS and YYNGEE. CDR3 DNA sequence: TGTGCCAGCAGCTTATATCTGGACCAGACTGAAGCTTTCTTT. This translates into CASSLYLDQTEAFF.

This clonotype is deemed large. V and J are TRBV18 and TRBJ1-1; D ambiguous. This CDR3 is built from 12 residues. The V gene lost 5 bases and the J gene lost 1 base, with 5 bases spanning the gap. Germline assignment: CDR1 KGHSH and CDR2 LQKENI. The CDR3 region has the DNA TGTGCCAGCTCAACAGCGAACACTGAAGCTTTCTTT. It translates to CASSTANTEAFF. The whole variable domain, remainder taken from reference TRBV18 and TRBJ1-1, is NAGVMQNPRHLVRRRGQEARLRCSPMKGHSHVYWYRQLPEEGLKFMVYLQKENIIDESGMPKERFSAEFPKEGPSILRIQQVVRGDSAAYFCASSTANTEAFFGQGTRLTVV.

This clonotype counts as medium-sized (0.01 to 0.1%). V usage is TRBV12-3 or TRBV12-4 and J usage is TRBJ1-4; D not resolved. The CDR3 has 14 residues. With 7 bases removed from V and 8 bases from J, the gap between germline ends came to 17 bases. The DNA for the CDR3 is TGTGCCAGCACAACGGTGGGGAATAGAGAAAAACTGTTTTTT. Its translation: CASTTVGNREKLFF.

This clonotype ranks as medium-sized. CDR3 nucleotides: TGCGCCAGCAGTGAGGACAGCGCTTCGGGTGGCTACACCTTC. The encoded protein is CASSEDSASGGYTF. The V call is TRBV10-1, the J call TRBJ1-2; weak D call: TRBD1 (5 bases). V lost 2 bases and J 7 bases, leaving 14 bases between the germline ends. CDR1 is WNHNN and CDR2 is SYGVQD in the germline V gene (reference sequence). This CDR3 has 14 amino acids.

This clonotype was counted once. The chain links TRBV5-4 to TRBJ2-7; a weak D match, TRBD2 (5 bases). The V gene lost 3 bases and the J gene lost 5 bases, with 21 bases spanning the gap. CDR1 and CDR2 (germline): SGHNT, YYREEE (reference sequence). The CDR3 has 16 amino acids. The CDR3 DNA follows: TGTGCCAGCAGCTGGTCCGGAAACACCGTCGGGAACGAGCAGTACTTC. Amino acids: CASSWSGNTVGNEQYF.

By proportion, this clonotype is medium-sized (0.01 to 0.1%). This chain links TRBV10-3 with TRBJ2-1; 12 nucleotides match TRBD2. Unmatched junction bases numbered 4, after V lost 6 bases and J lost 7 bases. Germline V gene data show CDR1 as ENHRY and CDR2 as SYGVKD. The CDR3 covers 14 residues. The CDR3 region is CAIRPGLAGNEQFF. CDR3 bases: TGTGCCATCAGACCCGGACTAGCGGGAAATGAGCAGTTCTTC.

Sample share makes this clonotype medium-sized. V usage is TRBV12-3 or TRBV12-4 and J usage is TRBJ2-1, with 9 positions matching TRBD1. V gave up 4 bases and J gave up 6 bases; unmatched junction bases: 7. This CDR3 is 15 amino acids long. The CDR3 coding sequence is TGTGCCAGCAGTTCTATTGGGACAGGGCGCAATGAGCAGTTCTTC. Protein sequence: CASSSIGTGRNEQFF.

Within the sample, this clonotype is large. The gene calls are TRBV6-1 and TRBJ2-3; TRBD2 aligns across 10 bases. J gave up 15 bases and V 9 bases, and 15 bases lay outside the gene matches. The CDR3 spans 13 residues. Germline lookup yields CDR1 MNHNS and CDR2 SASEGT. CDR3 DNA sequence: TGTGCCAGAGCGGGAGGGCTAGACCGCCGTGAATATTTT. Protein product: CARAGGLDRREYF.

Relative to its sample, this clonotype is medium-sized. The chain combines TRBV7-9 with TRBJ1-2, with 9 bases matching TRBD1. This CDR3 is built from 15 residues. Per the germline V gene, CDR1 is SEHNR and CDR2 is FQNEAQ (reference sequence). V shed 1 base, J shed 3 bases, and the junction held 3 bases outside the gene matches. This chain's CDR3 is CASSLVRTGDYGYTF. CDR3 bases: TGTGCCAGCAGCTTAGTACGGACAGGGGACTATGGCTACACCTTC.